This T cell receptor beta chain was recovered during a study of radiotherapy plus CTLA-4 blockade in lung cancer (dated by TCRdb to the late 2010s). Context from the whole study: Objective responses were observed in approximately 17% of enrolled patients, and disease control was achieved in about 32%.

Beyond this particular receptor, the publication reports: After treatment with radiotherapy and ipilimumab, TCR clones that originated in tumors expanded in peripheral blood. The strongest predictors of response were reported to be early dynamic shifts in blood T cell clones along with a rise in serum interferon-beta following radiation.

Regarding this clone: Its binding antigen is unknown. No base qualities exist here, and no much larger clone lies one base off it.

Library preparation used the immunoSEQ multiplex PCR assay. This is the immuneACCESS table as TCRdb keeps it, with only in-frame sequences that have V and J called. A part of the clones is gone; compared with another copy, unresolved V genes explain less than half, and the rest is unexplained. The sample table contains more than 95,000 clones; only one count was recorded for about 83% of them. In total, the top ten clones hold approximately 5% of the sample. Focal radiation therapy combined with CTLA-4 blockade (ipilimumab) was tested in patients with chemo-refractory metastatic non-small-cell lung cancer. Taken from the germline V gene, the CDR1 and CDR2 loops are SQVTM and ANQGSEA. V and J lose 7 bases and 2 bases, and a span of 15 bases separates them. The cysteine opens and the phenylalanine closes a CDR3 of 14 amino acids. The kept DNA is CDR3 alone, 42 bases in frame from the first base.

The chain couples TRBV29-1 to TRBJ2-1, with no confidently assigned D gene. The clonotype comes from a human donor with non-small cell lung cancer who had a partial response to radiotherapy plus ipilimumab. The sample in question was peripheral blood, obtained from a patient treated with radiotherapy plus ipilimumab. The CDR3 sequence is CSASGLLTYNEQFF. The nucleotide sequence reads as follows: TGCAGCGCCTCCGGGTTGCTGACCTACAATGAGCAGTTCTTC.